The 11 T cell receptor beta chains below were found in one sample sequenced in a study of cytomegalovirus exposure and HLA in healthy donors. The protocol was immunoSEQ multiplex PCR, while the TCRdb copy is restricted to in-frame clones and leaves out a portion. This repertoire shows fewer than 140,000 clones, about 85% found once; its top ten account for less than 2%. The sequencing input was PBMCs. Source of these receptors: a woman younger than 30 in good health and CMV-seropositive.

This sequence joins TRBV9 and TRBJ2-2, with 13 bases that match TRBD2. The germline V gene has CDR1 SGDLS and CDR2 YYNGEE. The length of the CDR3 is 15 residues. J lost 4 bases, V lost 3 bases, and 0 bases had no gene match. Written as DNA, the CDR3 is TGTGCCAGCAGCGGACTAGCGGGGGGCACCGGGGAGCTGTTTTTT. This gives the protein CASSGLAGGTGELFF.

This chain links TRBV7-2 with TRBJ1-1; 7 bases line up with TRBD1. Germline CDR1 is SGHTA and CDR2 is FQGNSA. The CDR3 is 13 residues long. With V trimmed by 1 base and J by 6 bases, 2 bases remained unmatched. The CDR3 region is CASSLVQGAEAFF. The CDR3 DNA is TGTGCCAGCAGCTTAGTCCAGGGGGCTGAAGCTTTCTTT.

V and J are TRBV5-6 and TRBJ1-2; 7 bases agree with TRBD1. There are 13 residues in the CDR3. Trimming cost V 2 bases and J 8 bases; bases outside gene matches: 6. CDR1 is SGHDT and CDR2 is YYEEEE in the germline V gene. CDR3 in amino acids: CASSLWTGGGYTF. In DNA form, the CDR3 reads TGTGCCAGCAGCTTATGGACAGGCGGAGGCTACACCTTC.

The gene calls are TRBV7-9 and TRBJ1-4; no clear D. The CDR3 consists of 13 residues. Deletions cut 5 bases from V and 6 bases from J, with 10 bases between. Germline V CDR1 and CDR2: SEHNR, FQNEAQ (reference sequence). CDR3 region: CASSPTVDEKLFF. DNA of the CDR3: TGTGCCAGCAGCCCCACCGTAGATGAAAAACTGTTTTTT.

This chain links TRBV10-1 with TRBJ2-2; possible D gene TRBD1, 5 bases. The CDR3 has 13 residues. V lost 3 bases to trimming and J lost 3 bases, with 5 bases between them. Germline V CDR1 and CDR2: WNHNN, SYGVQD (reference sequence). The CDR3 DNA sequence: TGCGCCAGCAGTGACAGGGACACCGGGGAGCTGTTTTTT. Translating gives CASSDRDTGELFF.

This clone appeared a few times. Other DNA sequences in this sample translate to the same CDR3. The chain is built from TRBV6-4 and TRBJ1-6; D remains ambiguous. Germline loops: CDR1 MRHNA, CDR2 SNTAGT. This CDR3 has 13 amino acids. The V and J ends lost 0 bases and 7 bases respectively, with 4 bases between them. Here the CDR3 DNA reads TGTGCCAGCAGTGACTCCAGGAATTCACCCCTCCACTTT. As protein: CASSDSRNSPLHF.

V and J are TRBV2 and TRBJ2-5; D may be TRBD1 (6 bases). Germline CDR1 reads SNHLY; CDR2 reads FYNNEI. V was shortened by 4 bases and J by 2 bases, with 8 bases between the two germline ends. The CDR3 is made up of 13 amino acids. CDR3 residues: CASSVGQQETQYF. Written as DNA, the CDR3 is TGTGCCAGCAGTGTCGGACAGCAAGAGACCCAGTACTTC.

The genes are TRBV28 and TRBJ1-2; 7 bases match TRBD1. The CDR3 is 16 amino acids. The germline CDR1 and CDR2 sequences are MDHEN and SYDVKM. V shed 6 bases, J shed 5 bases, and the junction held 15 bases outside the gene matches. CDR3 sequence: CASRDFTGDSRYGYTF. The CDR3 DNA follows: TGTGCCAGCAGGGATTTTACAGGGGACAGCCGGTATGGCTACACCTTC.

This clone was counted a single time. The DNA for the CDR3 is TGTGCCTGGAGTGCTCACCGACTAGCGTCGGAGACCCAGTACTTC. Translated: CAWSAHRLASETQYF. This chain links TRBV30 with TRBJ2-5; the match to TRBD2 covers 8 bases. Germline V gene sequence: CDR1 GTSNPN, CDR2 SVGIG (reference sequence). This CDR3 has 15 amino acids. Losses at the gene ends were 1 base for V and 5 bases for J; bases not matched to a gene: 9.

V and J are TRBV11-2 and TRBJ2-3, with 8 positions matching TRBD2. The germline V gene has CDR1 SGHAT and CDR2 FQNNGV. The length of the CDR3 is 16 residues. Trimming at V came to 4 bases and at J to 4 bases, leaving 10 bases not matched to a gene. Here the CDR3 DNA reads TGTGCCAGCAGCTCCCTCTCACTAGCGGCACCAGATACGCAGTATTTT. Its translation is CASSSLSLAAPDTQYF.

CDR3: CASRAPRGATYEQYV. In nucleotides, the CDR3 is TGTGCCAGCAGGGCTCCGCGGGGGGCCACCTACGAGCAGTACGTC. This chain joins TRBV28 and TRBJ2-7, with TRBD2 matching over 8 bases. Germline V lookup: CDR1 MDHEN, CDR2 SYDVKM. Germline trimming cut 6 bases from V and 2 bases from J; bases unmatched to any gene: 9. The CDR3 is 15 amino acids.